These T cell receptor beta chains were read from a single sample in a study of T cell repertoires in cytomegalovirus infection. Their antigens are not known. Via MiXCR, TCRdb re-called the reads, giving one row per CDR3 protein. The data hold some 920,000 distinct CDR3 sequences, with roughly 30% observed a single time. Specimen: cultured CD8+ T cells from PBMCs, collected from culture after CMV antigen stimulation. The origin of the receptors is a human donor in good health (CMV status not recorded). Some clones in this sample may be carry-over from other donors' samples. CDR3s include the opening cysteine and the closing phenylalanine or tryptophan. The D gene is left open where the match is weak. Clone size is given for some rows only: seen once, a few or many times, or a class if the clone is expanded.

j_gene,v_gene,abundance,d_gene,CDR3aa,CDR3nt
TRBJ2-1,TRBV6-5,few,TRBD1,CASSYGTGLLPTLNEQFF,TGTGCCAGCAGTTACGGGACAGGCCTCCTTCCCACCCTCAATGAGCAGTTCTTC
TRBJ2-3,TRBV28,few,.,CASIYDSRAGTDTQYF,TGTGCCAGCATTTACGACAGTCGGGCCGGGACAGATACGCAGTATTTT
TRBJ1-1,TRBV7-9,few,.,CASSPEGNLNTEAFF,TGTGCCAGCAGCCCCGAAGGAAACTTGAACACTGAAGCTTTCTTT
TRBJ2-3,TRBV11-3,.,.,CASSLGGGTGDTQYF,TGTGCCAGCAGCTTAGGAGGCGGGACGGGGGATACGCAGTATTTT
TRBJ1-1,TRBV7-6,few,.,CASSFSQGYTEAFF,TGTGCCAGCAGCTTCTCACAGGGCTACACTGAAGCTTTCTTT
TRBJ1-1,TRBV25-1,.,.,CASSIRTNTEAFF,TGTGCCAGCAGTATCCGAACTAACACTGAAGCTTTCTTT
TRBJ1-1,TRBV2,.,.,CASSDGRGGGTEAFF,TGTGCCAGCAGTGATGGGCGGGGCGGGGGCACTGAAGCTTTCTTT
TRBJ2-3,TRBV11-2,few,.,CASSLEIGTDTQYF,TGTGCCAGCAGCTTAGAAATAGGGACAGATACGCAGTATTTT
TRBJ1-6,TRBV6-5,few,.,CARRDAGANNSPLHF,TGTGCCAGAAGAGACGCAGGGGCGAATAATTCACCCCTCCACTTT
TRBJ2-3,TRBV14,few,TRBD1,CASSQDWKIQDRGITDTQYF,TGTGCCAGCAGCCAAGATTGGAAGATACAGGACAGGGGGATCACAGATACGCAGTATTTT
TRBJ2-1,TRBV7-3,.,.,CASSFGRGFGFNEQFF,TGTGCCAGCAGCTTCGGGAGAGGCTTCGGATTCAATGAGCAGTTCTTC
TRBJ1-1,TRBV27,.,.,CASTNLGQVGIGTEAFF,TGTGCCAGCACCAACCTGGGGCAGGTGGGGATTGGGACTGAAGCTTTCTTT
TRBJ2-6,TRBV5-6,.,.,CASSSNVQPGANVLTF,TGTGCCAGCAGCTCAAACGTCCAGCCGGGGGCCAACGTCCTGACTTTC
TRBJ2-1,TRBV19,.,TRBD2,CASSILAGESYNEQFF,TGTGCCAGTAGTATCCTAGCGGGGGAATCCTACAATGAGCAGTTCTTC
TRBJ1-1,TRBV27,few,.,CASGLVGLGTEAFF,TGTGCCAGCGGCCTGGTGGGGTTAGGGACTGAAGCTTTCTTT
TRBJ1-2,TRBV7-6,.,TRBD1,CASSSPGRGNLNYGYTF,TGTGCCAGCAGCTCTCCGGGCAGGGGGAACCTTAACTATGGCTACACCTTC
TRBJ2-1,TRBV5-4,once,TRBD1,CASSLDDRDPYNEQFF,TGTGCCAGCAGCTTGGACGACAGGGACCCCTACAATGAGCAGTTCTTC
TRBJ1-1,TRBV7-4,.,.,CASSKRQGVNTEAFF,TGTGCCAGCAGCAAAAGGCAGGGAGTGAACACTGAAGCTTTCTTT
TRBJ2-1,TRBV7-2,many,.,CASSLELAENEQFF,TGTGCCAGCAGCTTAGAGTTAGCGGAGAATGAGCAGTTCTTC
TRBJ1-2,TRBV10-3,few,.,CAITLKPGRDNYGYTF,TGTGCCATCACCCTGAAGCCAGGGAGGGATAACTATGGCTACACCTTC
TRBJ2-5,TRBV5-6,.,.,CASGGDRPQETQYF,TGTGCCAGCGGGGGGGACAGGCCGCAAGAGACCCAGTACTTC
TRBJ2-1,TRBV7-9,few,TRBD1,CASSLRTGPRGEQFF,TGTGCCAGCAGCCTAAGGACAGGCCCGAGGGGTGAGCAGTTCTTC
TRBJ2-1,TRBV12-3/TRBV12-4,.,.,CASSSPPGLGNEQFF,TGTGCCAGCAGTTCTCCTCCTGGTTTGGGCAATGAGCAGTTCTTC
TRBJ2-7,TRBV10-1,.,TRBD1,CASSDTGTGLYEQYF,TGCGCCAGCAGCGACACCGGGACAGGTCTTTACGAGCAGTACTTC
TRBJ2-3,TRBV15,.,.,CATSRVFGGTDTQYF,TGTGCCACCAGCAGAGTATTTGGGGGCACAGATACGCAGTATTTT
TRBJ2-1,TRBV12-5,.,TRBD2,CASVPRGRGAHNEQFF,TGTGCTAGCGTCCCCCGGGGGCGGGGGGCCCACAATGAGCAGTTCTTC
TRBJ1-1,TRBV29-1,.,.,CSALWGGDEAFF,TGCAGCGCTTTATGGGGGGGCGACGAAGCTTTCTTT
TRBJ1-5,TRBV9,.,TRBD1,CASSFSGGLNQPQHF,TGTGCCAGCAGCTTCTCAGGGGGACTCAATCAGCCCCAGCATTTT
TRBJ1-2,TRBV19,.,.,CASSIVDHYGYTF,TGTGCCAGTAGTATAGTCGACCACTATGGCTACACCTTC
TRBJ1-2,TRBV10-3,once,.,CAISESWDLYFYGYTF,TGTGCCATCAGTGAGTCATGGGACCTCTACTTCTATGGCTACACCTTC